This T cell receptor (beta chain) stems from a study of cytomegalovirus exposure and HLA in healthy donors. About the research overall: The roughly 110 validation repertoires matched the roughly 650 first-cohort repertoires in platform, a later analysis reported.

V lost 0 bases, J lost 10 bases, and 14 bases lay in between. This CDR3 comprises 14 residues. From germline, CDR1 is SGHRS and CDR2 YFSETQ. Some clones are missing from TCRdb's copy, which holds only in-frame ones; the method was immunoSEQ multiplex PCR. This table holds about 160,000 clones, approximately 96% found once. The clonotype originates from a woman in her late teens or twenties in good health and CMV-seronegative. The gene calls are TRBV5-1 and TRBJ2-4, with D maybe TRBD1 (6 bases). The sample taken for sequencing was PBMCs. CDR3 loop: CASSLEQGEWIQYF. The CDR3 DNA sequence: TGCGCCAGCAGCTTGGAACAGGGTGAATGGATTCAGTACTTC.